These 32 T cell receptor beta chains were all obtained from the same sample, sequenced in a study of radiation and T cells in renal cell carcinoma. Repertoires were generated with immunoSEQ multiplex PCR, while TCRdb's copy carries only in-frame clones and drops some. This sample has about 3,900 clones, with roughly 70% found just once. Treatment: treatment-naive control, cytoreductive nephrectomy. The input for sequencing was tumor tissue, taken from a patient whose treatment was nephrectomy without radiotherapy. The receptor source for this set is a man aged 50-59 years with renal cell carcinoma.

The V gene is TRBV2, the J gene TRBJ2-2; D might be TRBD2 (6 bases). This CDR3 is 15 amino acids long. The germline V and J ends were trimmed by 4 bases and 7 bases, with 16 bases remaining between them. CDR1 and CDR2 (germline): SNHLY, FYNNEI. The CDR3 reads CASSGISRGYGELFF. The CDR3 DNA reads as TGTGCCAGCAGTGGAATAAGCCGGGGGTACGGGGAGCTGTTTTTT.

The genes are TRBV11-1 and TRBJ2-1; D possibly corresponds to TRBD2 (5 bases). V lost 1 base and J 8 bases, leaving 12 bases between the germline ends. CDR1 is SGHAT, CDR2 FQDESV, per germline (reference sequence). The CDR3 consists of 14 residues. CDR3 nucleotide sequence: TGTGCCAGCAGCTTAGGTACTAGTTGGGATGAGCAGTTCTTC. Translating it yields CASSLGTSWDEQFF.

This clone has only one observation. V usage is TRBV5-6 and J usage is TRBJ2-1, with 10 bases fitting TRBD2. Germline CDR1 reads SGHDT; CDR2 reads YYEEEE. This CDR3 is built from 15 residues. V was pared by 2 bases and J by 5 bases, with 4 bases of the junction left unmatched. CDR3 sequence reads: CASSLAGGPHNEQFF. The CDR3 DNA is TGTGCCAGCAGCTTAGCGGGAGGGCCCCACAATGAGCAGTTCTTC. Full variable domain (missing parts from reference TRBV5-6 and TRBJ2-1): DAGVTQSPTHLIKTRGQQVTLRCSPKSGHDTVSWYQQALGQGPQFIFQYYEEEERQRGNFPDRFSGHQFPNYSSELNVNALLLGDSALYLCASSLAGGPHNEQFFGPGTRLTVL.

The genes are TRBV27 and TRBJ2-3; the match to TRBD2 covers 7 bases. The junction had 7 bases not matched to a gene; V was cut back by 3 bases and J by 4 bases. CDR1 MNHEY and CDR2 SMNVEV come from the germline V gene (reference sequence). The CDR3 is 15 residues long. CDR3 sequence: CASSLWAGAADTQYF. The DNA of the CDR3 is TGTGCCAGCAGTTTGTGGGCGGGAGCAGCAGATACGCAGTATTTT.

Only a few counts were recorded for this clone. The rearrangement links TRBV18 to TRBJ2-7; D is ambiguous. Trimming shortened V by 3 bases and J by 7 bases, and 10 bases separated the two germline ends. There are 12 residues in the CDR3. Germline V gene sequence: CDR1 KGHSH, CDR2 LQKENI. CDR3 in amino acids: CASSPNTGEQYF. The CDR3, as DNA: TGTGCCAGCTCACCGAATACCGGGGAGCAGTACTTC.

The J gene is TRBJ1-2, the V gene TRBV18; D is undetermined. Trimming left V 3 bases short and J 4 bases short, with 12 bases between. The CDR3 has 14 residues. Germline V gene sequence: CDR1 KGHSH, CDR2 LQKENI. The CDR3 loop reads CASSPVTESYGYTF. Written as DNA, the CDR3 is TGTGCCAGCTCACCGGTAACAGAGAGCTATGGCTACACCTTC.

The chain combines TRBV2 with TRBJ1-2, with TRBD1 matching 9 bases. Germline trimming cut 6 bases from V and 8 bases from J; bases unmatched to any gene: 13. This CDR3 is built from 15 residues. Per germline, CDR1 SNHLY and CDR2 FYNNEI. CDR3 in DNA: TGTGCCAGCAGACTCTCTGACAGGGGGTTAGAGGGCTACACCTTC. This encodes CASRLSDRGLEGYTF. The whole variable domain, remainder taken from reference TRBV2 and TRBJ1-2, is EPEVTQTPSHQVTQMGQEVILRCVPISNHLYFYWYRQILGQKVEFLVSFYNNEISEKSEIFDDQFSVERPDGSNFTLKIRSTKLEDSAMYFCASRLSDRGLEGYTFGSGTRLTVV.

This chain connects TRBV5-8 to TRBJ1-5; no definite D call. V was clipped by 4 bases and J by 1 base, with 3 bases between them. The germline CDR1 and CDR2 sequences are SGHTS and YDEGEE. The CDR3 has 12 residues. The CDR3 protein is CASSLSNQPQHF. The CDR3 DNA sequence: TGTGCCAGCAGCCTAAGCAATCAGCCCCAGCATTTT.

On this clone itself: Other DNA sequences from this sample encode an identical CDR3 as well. This sequence joins TRBV5-1 and TRBJ2-1; tentatively, D is TRBD1 or TRBD2 (5 bases each). This CDR3 is built from 14 residues. From germline, CDR1 is SGHRS and CDR2 YFSETQ. Trimming took off 0 bases at V and 7 bases at J, with 11 bases between the two ends. The CDR3 reads CASSLGGAGNEQFF. For the CDR3, the DNA is TGCGCCAGCAGCTTGGGAGGGGCCGGGAATGAGCAGTTCTTC.

This clone is categorized as large. This chain links TRBV11-2 with TRBJ1-3; no clear D gene. Deletions cut 1 base from V and 3 bases from J, with 1 base between. This CDR3 has 12 amino acids. The germline V gene has CDR1 SGHAT and CDR2 FQNNGV. CDR3 amino acids: CASSLGGNTIYF. In DNA form, the CDR3 reads TGTGCCAGCAGCTTAGGTGGAAACACCATATATTTT.

This clone has a handful of counts. The chain uses TRBV28 and TRBJ2-7; TRBD1 agrees at 8 bases. Germline values: CDR1 MDHEN, CDR2 SYDVKM. The CDR3 totals 13 residues. V shed 5 bases and J 6 bases; nucleotides not matched to a gene: 6. CDR3 nucleotides: TGTGCCAGCAGTCTGCGACAGGGGTTCGAGCAGTACTTC. The encoded protein is CASSLRQGFEQYF.

The chain carries TRBV5-1 and TRBJ1-1; D unresolved. Germline V lookup: CDR1 SGHRS, CDR2 YFSETQ. V lost 4 bases and J lost 1, with 17 bases in between. The CDR3 extends over 16 amino acids. CDR3 coding DNA: TGCGCCAGCAGCCGGCTAACCAACCGGCGGAACACTGAAGCTTTCTTT. This sequence encodes CASSRLTNRRNTEAFF.

This chain links TRBV6-6 with TRBJ2-7; 7 bases match TRBD1. Trimming took 6 bases from V and 2 from J; bases not matched to a gene: 7. This CDR3 is built from 14 residues. The germline V gene encodes CDR1 MNHNY and CDR2 SVGAGI (reference sequence). The CDR3 loop reads CASRAPTGAYEQYF. The CDR3 nucleotides read TGTGCCAGCAGAGCCCCCACAGGGGCCTACGAGCAGTACTTC.

The chain carries TRBV2 and TRBJ1-2; 7 nucleotides match TRBD1. The CDR3 has 16 amino acids. V shed 2 bases and J 4 bases; nucleotides not matched to a gene: 10. Germline CDR1 and CDR2: SNHLY and FYNNEI. DNA for the CDR3: TGTGCCAGCAGTGAAAGATCGGACAGGCCTTTCTATGGCTACACCTTC. Its protein product is CASSERSDRPFYGYTF.

The chain combines TRBV29-1 with TRBJ2-7, with D unclear. CDR3 length equals 13 residues. V lost 7 bases and J 4 bases, leaving 17 bases between the germline ends. Germline loops: CDR1 SQVTM, CDR2 ANQGSEA. The DNA for the CDR3 is TGCAGCGCATCGGGTCCCCTCAAATACGAGCAGTACTTC. It is translated as CSASGPLKYEQYF.

This clone was found once. This rearrangement joins TRBV6-1 to TRBJ2-7, with 7 bases identical to TRBD1. The V and J ends lost 2 bases and 2 bases, in that order; junction bases with no gene match: 15. The germline CDR1 and CDR2 sequences are MNHNS and SASEGT. This CDR3 contains 18 residues. CDR3: CASSELGLAGTVTYEQYF. The CDR3 bases are TGTGCCAGCAGTGAACTGGGTCTGGCTGGGACAGTTACCTACGAGCAGTACTTC.

The rearrangement links TRBV11-2 to TRBJ2-1; no reliable D call. Germline values: CDR1 SGHAT, CDR2 FQNNGV. The CDR3 contains 17 residues. With 5 bases removed from V and 0 bases from J, the gap between germline ends came to 17 bases. The CDR3 loop reads CASSRLGSFISYNEQFF. CDR3 in DNA: TGTGCCAGCAGCCGACTGGGGTCCTTCATCTCCTACAATGAGCAGTTCTTC.

The chain is built from TRBV9 and TRBJ2-7; a weak D match, TRBD2 (5 bases). The V gene's germline CDR1 is SGDLS and CDR2 YYNGEE. V was shortened by 1 base and J by 3 bases, with 11 bases between the two germline ends. The length of the CDR3 is 14 residues. This CDR3 reads CASSVTSAGYEQYF. In nucleotides, the CDR3 is TGTGCCAGCAGCGTAACCTCGGCGGGCTACGAGCAGTACTTC.

Turning to this clone: Sequence at one end of the junction differs from germline and may be a read error. V gene TRBV5-6 combines with J gene TRBJ2-2; the D gene is possibly TRBD2 (5 bases). The CDR3 loop spans 13 amino acids. Germline-derived CDR1 and CDR2 are SGHDT and YYEEEE. The CDR3 loop is CASSLPGTGEPFF. The CDR3 DNA reads TGTGCCAGCAGCTTACCAGGCACCGGGGAGCCGTTTTTT. The complete variable domain, with remaining parts taken from reference TRBV5-6 and TRBJ2-2, reads DAGVTQSPTHLIKTRGQQVTLRCSPKSGHDTVSWYQQALGQGPQFIFQYYEEEERQRGNFPDRFSGHQFPNYSSELNVNALLLGDSALYLCASSLPGTGEPFFGEGSRLTVL.

V usage is TRBV5-4 and J usage is TRBJ1-1, with D tentatively TRBD1 (5 bases). The CDR3 contains 13 residues. Germline V lookup: CDR1 SGHNT, CDR2 YYREEE (reference sequence). With 0 bases removed from V and 10 bases from J, the gap between germline ends came to 13 bases. CDR3 in amino acids: CASSLDSLQGAFF. CDR3 DNA: TGTGCCAGCAGCTTGGACAGTCTGCAGGGAGCTTTCTTT. The full variable domain, in which reference TRBV5-4 and TRBJ1-1 provide the parts outside the CDR3, is ETGVTQSPTHLIKTRGQQVTLRCSSQSGHNTVSWYQQALGQGPQFIFQYYREEENGRGNFPPRFSGLQFPNYSSELNVNALELDDSALYLCASSLDSLQGAFFGQGTRLTVV.

The chain couples TRBV5-5 to TRBJ2-1; 11 bases line up with TRBD2. J lost 3 bases, V lost 4 bases, and 3 bases had no gene match. Germline values: CDR1 SGHKS, CDR2 YYEKEE (reference sequence). The CDR3 has 15 residues. CDR3 DNA: TGTGCCAGCAGCCGAACTAGCGGGAGCTACAATGAGCAGTTCTTC. This codes for CASSRTSGSYNEQFF.

This clone was counted once. The chain links TRBV9 to TRBJ2-7; 10 bases fit TRBD1. The CDR3 has 17 amino acids. Germline loops: CDR1 SGDLS, CDR2 YYNGEE. The junction had 13 bases not matched to a gene; V was cut back by 4 bases and J by 3 bases. CDR3 in DNA: TGTGCCAGCAGCACCTACGCGGGGACAGGGGTTAGCTACGAGCAGTACTTC. It encodes CASSTYAGTGVSYEQYF.

This chain connects TRBV19 to TRBJ2-5; no clear D. Trimming stripped 0 bases from V and 9 bases from J, with 11 bases between. CDR3 length: 13 residues. Germline CDR1 is LNHDA and CDR2 is SQIVND (reference sequence). CDR3 loop: CASSIEDRGPQYF. The CDR3 DNA is TGTGCCAGTAGTATAGAGGACCGTGGGCCCCAGTACTTC.

This clone showed up just a few times. The J gene is TRBJ1-1, the V gene TRBV7-8; TRBD1 matches at 9 bases. CDR1 SGHVS and CDR2 FQNEAQ come from the germline V gene. CDR3 size: 14 residues. V shed 3 bases, J shed 8 bases, and the junction held 7 bases outside the gene matches. CDR3 amino acids: CASSLEDRGREAFF. The CDR3 nucleotides read TGTGCCAGCAGCTTGGAGGACAGGGGACGAGAAGCTTTCTTT. Full variable domain (rest looked up from reference TRBV7-8 and TRBJ1-1): GAGVSQSPRYKVAKRGQDVALRCDPISGHVSLFWYQQALGQGPEFLTYFQNEAQLDKSGLPSDRFFAERPEGSVSTLKIQRTQQEDSAVYLCASSLEDRGREAFFGQGTRLTVV.

The J gene is TRBJ2-5, the V gene TRBV7-2; D might be TRBD1 or TRBD2, each matching 5 bases. Germline V gene sequence: CDR1 SGHTA, CDR2 FQGNSA. The CDR3 is 15 amino acids. Between the trimmed V and J ends, which lost 4 bases and 7 bases, there was a span of 19 bases. The CDR3 is CASSSDMRGQGTQYF. CDR3 DNA sequence: TGTGCCAGCAGCTCTGACATGCGCGGGCAGGGGACCCAGTACTTC. The entire variable domain, with the rest obtained from reference TRBV7-2 and TRBJ2-5, is as follows: GAGVSQSPSNKVTEKGKDVELRCDPISGHTALYWYRQSLGQGLEFLIYFQGNSAPDKSGLPSDRFSAERTGGSVSTLTIQRTQQEDSAVYLCASSSDMRGQGTQYFGPGTRLLVL.

The chain is built from TRBV21-1 and TRBJ2-2; TRBD2 is the table's D call, not checked against the DNA. TRBV21-1 is annotated as a pseudogene. This CDR3 is 17 amino acids long. CDR3 in amino acids: CASSKGTSGFNTGELFF. CDR3 DNA: TGTGCCAGCAGCAAAGGGACTAGCGGGTTCAACACCGGGGAGCTGTTTTTT.

The J gene is TRBJ2-1, the V gene TRBV7-6; D might be TRBD2 (6 bases). CDR1 is SGHVS, CDR2 FNYEAQ, per germline. This CDR3 has 15 amino acids. V lost 0 bases, J lost 5 bases, and 11 bases lay in between. CDR3: CASSLASGLDNEQFF. In DNA form, the CDR3 reads TGTGCCAGCAGCTTAGCTAGCGGCCTTGACAATGAGCAGTTCTTC.

The J gene is TRBJ1-1, the V gene TRBV5-1; the D is unclear. This CDR3 contains 14 residues. Germline CDR1 is SGHRS and CDR2 is YFSETQ. Between the trimmed V and J ends, which lost 3 bases and 0 bases, there was a span of 9 bases. The CDR3: CASSSPPVNTEAFF. CDR3 sequence (DNA): TGCGCCAGCAGCTCCCCACCTGTGAACACTGAAGCTTTCTTT.

The chain has TRBV11-3 and TRBJ2-7; perhaps D is TRBD1 or TRBD2 (6 bases each). This CDR3 contains 13 residues. CDR1 and CDR2 from the germline V gene are SGHNT and YENEEA. Trimming left V 3 bases short and J 5 bases short, with 11 bases between. The CDR3 DNA reads as TGTGCCAGCAGCTTGGAGGGGGGAAACGAGCAGTACTTC. It encodes CASSLEGGNEQYF.

In its sample, this clone was seen a few times. J is TRBJ2-2 and V is TRBV7-9, with D unresolved. The V and J ends lost 5 bases and 5 bases respectively, with 12 bases between them. Germline V gives CDR1 SEHNR, CDR2 FQNEAQ (reference sequence). This CDR3 is 14 amino acids long. The chain's CDR3 is CASSPERRTGELFF. DNA for the CDR3: TGTGCCAGCAGCCCCGAGAGGAGAACCGGGGAGCTGTTTTTT.

This chain uses TRBV19 with TRBJ2-2, with D possibly called TRBD1 or TRBD2 (5 bases each). The V end lost 6 bases, the J end lost 4 bases, and 21 bases lay between the germline ends. CDR1 and CDR2 from the germline V gene are LNHDA and SQIVND (reference sequence). This CDR3 region has 17 residues. This chain's CDR3 is CASRHNFDGAGTGELFF. The CDR3 DNA follows: TGTGCCAGTAGACACAACTTCGATGGGGCGGGCACCGGGGAGCTGTTTTTT.

The V gene is TRBV11-3, the J gene TRBJ2-1, with TRBD2 matching over 14 bases. V lost 4 bases to trimming and J lost 10 bases; unmatched junction nucleotides: 9. The CDR3 runs to 16 residues. Germline-derived CDR1 and CDR2 are SGHNT and YENEEA. DNA for the CDR3: TGTGCCAGCAGCTCCTATGGACTAGCGGGAGGCGGGGAGCAGTTCTTC. Protein sequence: CASSSYGLAGGGEQFF.